This TCR beta chain was retrieved from a study of blood T cell repertoires in COVID-19. Whole-study context: Donors in the United States, Italy and Spain gave samples during acute or convalescent COVID-19. The cDNA or gDNA used as material had been derived from T cells, B-cell-depleted T cells, or PBMCs.

Trimming shortened V by 3 bases and J by 7 bases, and 15 bases separated the two germline ends. The CDR3 has 14 amino acids. Germline CDR1 is MNHEY and CDR2 is SMNVEV (reference sequence). Profiling relied on immunoSEQ multiplex PCR, and the TCRdb table lists in-frame clones only, not all of them. The sample has about 200,000 clones, approximately 85% seen once. Specimen: peripheral blood. This receptor was obtained from a woman at least 80 years old with acute or convalescent COVID-19. The V and J genes are TRBV27 and TRBJ1-2; maybe TRBD1 (6 bases). The CDR3 DNA sequence: TGTGCCAGCAGTTTCCGACAGGCAAGGTCTGGCTACACCTTC. It yields the protein CASSFRQARSGYTF.